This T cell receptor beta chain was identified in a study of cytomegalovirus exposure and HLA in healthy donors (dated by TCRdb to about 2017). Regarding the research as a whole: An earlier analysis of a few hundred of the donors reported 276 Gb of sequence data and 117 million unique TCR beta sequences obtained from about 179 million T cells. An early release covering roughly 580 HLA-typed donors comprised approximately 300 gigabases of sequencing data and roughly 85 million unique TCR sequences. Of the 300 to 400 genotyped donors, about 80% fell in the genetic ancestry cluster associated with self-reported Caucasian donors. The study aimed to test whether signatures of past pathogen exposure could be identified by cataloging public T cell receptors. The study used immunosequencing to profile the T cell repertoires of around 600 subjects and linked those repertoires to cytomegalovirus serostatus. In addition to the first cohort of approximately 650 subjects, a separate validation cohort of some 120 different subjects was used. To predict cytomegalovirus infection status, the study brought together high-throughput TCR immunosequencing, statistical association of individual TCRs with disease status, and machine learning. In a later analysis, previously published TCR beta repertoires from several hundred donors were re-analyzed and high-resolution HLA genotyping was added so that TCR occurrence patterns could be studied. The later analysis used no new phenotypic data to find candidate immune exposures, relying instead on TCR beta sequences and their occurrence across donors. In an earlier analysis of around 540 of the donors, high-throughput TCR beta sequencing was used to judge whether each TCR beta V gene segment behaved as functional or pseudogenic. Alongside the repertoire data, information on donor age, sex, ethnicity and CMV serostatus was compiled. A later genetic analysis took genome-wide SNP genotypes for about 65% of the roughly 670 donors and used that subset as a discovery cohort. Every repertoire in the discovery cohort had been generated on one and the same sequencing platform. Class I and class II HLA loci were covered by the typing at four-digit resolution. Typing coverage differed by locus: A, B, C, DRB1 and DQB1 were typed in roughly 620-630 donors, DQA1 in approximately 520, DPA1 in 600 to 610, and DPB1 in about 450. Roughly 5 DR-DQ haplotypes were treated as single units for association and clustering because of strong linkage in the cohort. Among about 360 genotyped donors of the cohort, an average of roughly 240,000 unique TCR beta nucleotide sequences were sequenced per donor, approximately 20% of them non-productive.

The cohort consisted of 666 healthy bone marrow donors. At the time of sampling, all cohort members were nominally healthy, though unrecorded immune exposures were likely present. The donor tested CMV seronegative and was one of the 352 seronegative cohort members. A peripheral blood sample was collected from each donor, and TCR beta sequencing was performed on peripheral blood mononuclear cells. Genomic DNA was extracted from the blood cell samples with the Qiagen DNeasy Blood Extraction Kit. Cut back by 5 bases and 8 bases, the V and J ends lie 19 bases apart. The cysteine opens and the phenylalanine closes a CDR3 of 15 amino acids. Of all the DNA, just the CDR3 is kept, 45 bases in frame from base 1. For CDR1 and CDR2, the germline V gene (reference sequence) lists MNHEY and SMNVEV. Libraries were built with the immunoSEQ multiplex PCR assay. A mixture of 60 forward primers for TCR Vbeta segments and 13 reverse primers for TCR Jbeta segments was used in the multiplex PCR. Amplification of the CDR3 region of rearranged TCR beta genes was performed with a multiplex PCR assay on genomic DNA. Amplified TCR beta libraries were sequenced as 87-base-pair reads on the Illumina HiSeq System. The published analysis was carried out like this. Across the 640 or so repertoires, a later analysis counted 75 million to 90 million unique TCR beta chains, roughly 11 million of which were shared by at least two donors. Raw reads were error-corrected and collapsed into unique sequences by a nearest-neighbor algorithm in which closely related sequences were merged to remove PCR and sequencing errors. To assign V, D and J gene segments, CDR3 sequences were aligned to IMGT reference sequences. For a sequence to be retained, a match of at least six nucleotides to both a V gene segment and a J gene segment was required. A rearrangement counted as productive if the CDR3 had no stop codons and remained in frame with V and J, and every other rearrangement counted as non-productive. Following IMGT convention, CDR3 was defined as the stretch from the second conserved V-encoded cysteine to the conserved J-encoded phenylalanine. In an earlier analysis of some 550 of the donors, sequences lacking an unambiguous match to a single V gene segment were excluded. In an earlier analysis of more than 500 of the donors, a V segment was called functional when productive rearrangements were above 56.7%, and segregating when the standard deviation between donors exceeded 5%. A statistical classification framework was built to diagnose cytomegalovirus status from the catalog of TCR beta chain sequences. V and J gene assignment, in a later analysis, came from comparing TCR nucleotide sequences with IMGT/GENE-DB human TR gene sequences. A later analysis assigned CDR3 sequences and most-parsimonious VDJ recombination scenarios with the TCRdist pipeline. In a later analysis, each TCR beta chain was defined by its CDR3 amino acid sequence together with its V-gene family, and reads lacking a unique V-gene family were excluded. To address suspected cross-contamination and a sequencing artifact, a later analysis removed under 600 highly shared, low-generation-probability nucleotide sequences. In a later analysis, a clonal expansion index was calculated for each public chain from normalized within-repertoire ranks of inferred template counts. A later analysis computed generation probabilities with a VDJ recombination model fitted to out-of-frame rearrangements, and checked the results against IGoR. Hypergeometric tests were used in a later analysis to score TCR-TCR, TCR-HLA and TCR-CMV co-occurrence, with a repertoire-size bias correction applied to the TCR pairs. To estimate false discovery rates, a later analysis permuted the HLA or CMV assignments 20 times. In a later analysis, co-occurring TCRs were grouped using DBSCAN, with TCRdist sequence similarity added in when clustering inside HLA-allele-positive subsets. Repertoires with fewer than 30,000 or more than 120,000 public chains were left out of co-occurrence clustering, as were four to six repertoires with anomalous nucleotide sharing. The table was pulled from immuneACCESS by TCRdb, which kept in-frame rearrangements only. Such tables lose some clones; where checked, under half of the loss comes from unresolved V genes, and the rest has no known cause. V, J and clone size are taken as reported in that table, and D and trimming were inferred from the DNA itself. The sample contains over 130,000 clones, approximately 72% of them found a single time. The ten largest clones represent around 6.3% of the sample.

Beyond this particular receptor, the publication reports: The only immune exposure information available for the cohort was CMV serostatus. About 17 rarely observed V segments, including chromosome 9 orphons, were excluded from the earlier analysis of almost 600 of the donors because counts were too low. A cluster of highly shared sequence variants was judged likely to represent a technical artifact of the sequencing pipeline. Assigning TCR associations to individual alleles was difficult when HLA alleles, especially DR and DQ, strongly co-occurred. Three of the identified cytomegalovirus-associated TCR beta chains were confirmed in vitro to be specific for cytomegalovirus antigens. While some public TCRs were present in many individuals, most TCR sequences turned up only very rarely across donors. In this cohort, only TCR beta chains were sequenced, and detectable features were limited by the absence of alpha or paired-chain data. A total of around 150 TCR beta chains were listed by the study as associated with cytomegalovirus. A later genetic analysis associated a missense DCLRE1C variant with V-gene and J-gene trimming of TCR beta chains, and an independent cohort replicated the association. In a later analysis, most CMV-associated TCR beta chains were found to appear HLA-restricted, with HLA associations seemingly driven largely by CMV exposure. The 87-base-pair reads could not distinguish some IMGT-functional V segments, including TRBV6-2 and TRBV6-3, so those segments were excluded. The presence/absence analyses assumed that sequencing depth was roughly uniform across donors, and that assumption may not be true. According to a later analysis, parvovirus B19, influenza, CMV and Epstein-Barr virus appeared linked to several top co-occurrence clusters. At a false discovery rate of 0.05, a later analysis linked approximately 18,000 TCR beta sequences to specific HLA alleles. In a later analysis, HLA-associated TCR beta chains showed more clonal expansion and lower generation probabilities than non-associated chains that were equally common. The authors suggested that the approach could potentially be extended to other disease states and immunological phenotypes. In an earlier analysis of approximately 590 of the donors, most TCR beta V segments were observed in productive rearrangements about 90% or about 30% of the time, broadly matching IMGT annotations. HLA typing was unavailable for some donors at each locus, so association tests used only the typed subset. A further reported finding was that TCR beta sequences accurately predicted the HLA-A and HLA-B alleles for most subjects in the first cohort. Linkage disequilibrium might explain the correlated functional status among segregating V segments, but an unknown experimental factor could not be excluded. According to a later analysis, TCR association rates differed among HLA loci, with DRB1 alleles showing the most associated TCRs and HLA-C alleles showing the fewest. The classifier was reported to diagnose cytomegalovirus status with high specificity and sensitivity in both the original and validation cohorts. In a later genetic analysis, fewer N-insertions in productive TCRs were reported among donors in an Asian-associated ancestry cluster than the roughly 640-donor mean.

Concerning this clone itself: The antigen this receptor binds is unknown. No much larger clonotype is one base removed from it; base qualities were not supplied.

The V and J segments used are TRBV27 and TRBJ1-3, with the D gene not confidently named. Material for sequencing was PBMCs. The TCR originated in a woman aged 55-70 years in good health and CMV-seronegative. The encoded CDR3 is CASSPLGGTRDTIYF. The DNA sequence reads TGTGCCAGCAGTCCCCTGGGCGGAACGCGGGACACCATATATTTT.